This T cell receptor beta chain stems from a study of blood T cell repertoires in COVID-19. For the study at large: Researchers got acute and convalescent COVID-19 samples from the United States, Italy and Spain. The cDNA or gDNA used as material had been derived from T cells, B-cell-depleted T cells, or PBMCs.

As handled by the study authors: Estimated nucleated cell counts came from reference gene primer amplification. Clones were sequenced by immunoSEQ multiplex PCR, and TCRdb holds only the in-frame ones, with some missing. V, J and clone size derive from that table, while D and trimming were established from the DNA sequence. The data hold 250,000 to 300,000 clones, with 85% to 90% observed a single time. The V and J ends lost 5 bases and 1 base respectively, with 11 bases between them. CDR1 is SNHLY, CDR2 FYNNEI, per germline. The CDR3 totals 15 residues. This receptor was obtained from a man between 35 and 55 years old with acute or convalescent COVID-19. Sequencing used peripheral blood. The V and J genes are TRBV2 and TRBJ2-2; tentative D call: TRBD1 (6 bases). The DNA for the CDR3 is TGTGCCAGCAGTTATTGGACAGAGAACACCGGGGAGCTGTTTTTT. This translates into CASSYWTENTGELFF.